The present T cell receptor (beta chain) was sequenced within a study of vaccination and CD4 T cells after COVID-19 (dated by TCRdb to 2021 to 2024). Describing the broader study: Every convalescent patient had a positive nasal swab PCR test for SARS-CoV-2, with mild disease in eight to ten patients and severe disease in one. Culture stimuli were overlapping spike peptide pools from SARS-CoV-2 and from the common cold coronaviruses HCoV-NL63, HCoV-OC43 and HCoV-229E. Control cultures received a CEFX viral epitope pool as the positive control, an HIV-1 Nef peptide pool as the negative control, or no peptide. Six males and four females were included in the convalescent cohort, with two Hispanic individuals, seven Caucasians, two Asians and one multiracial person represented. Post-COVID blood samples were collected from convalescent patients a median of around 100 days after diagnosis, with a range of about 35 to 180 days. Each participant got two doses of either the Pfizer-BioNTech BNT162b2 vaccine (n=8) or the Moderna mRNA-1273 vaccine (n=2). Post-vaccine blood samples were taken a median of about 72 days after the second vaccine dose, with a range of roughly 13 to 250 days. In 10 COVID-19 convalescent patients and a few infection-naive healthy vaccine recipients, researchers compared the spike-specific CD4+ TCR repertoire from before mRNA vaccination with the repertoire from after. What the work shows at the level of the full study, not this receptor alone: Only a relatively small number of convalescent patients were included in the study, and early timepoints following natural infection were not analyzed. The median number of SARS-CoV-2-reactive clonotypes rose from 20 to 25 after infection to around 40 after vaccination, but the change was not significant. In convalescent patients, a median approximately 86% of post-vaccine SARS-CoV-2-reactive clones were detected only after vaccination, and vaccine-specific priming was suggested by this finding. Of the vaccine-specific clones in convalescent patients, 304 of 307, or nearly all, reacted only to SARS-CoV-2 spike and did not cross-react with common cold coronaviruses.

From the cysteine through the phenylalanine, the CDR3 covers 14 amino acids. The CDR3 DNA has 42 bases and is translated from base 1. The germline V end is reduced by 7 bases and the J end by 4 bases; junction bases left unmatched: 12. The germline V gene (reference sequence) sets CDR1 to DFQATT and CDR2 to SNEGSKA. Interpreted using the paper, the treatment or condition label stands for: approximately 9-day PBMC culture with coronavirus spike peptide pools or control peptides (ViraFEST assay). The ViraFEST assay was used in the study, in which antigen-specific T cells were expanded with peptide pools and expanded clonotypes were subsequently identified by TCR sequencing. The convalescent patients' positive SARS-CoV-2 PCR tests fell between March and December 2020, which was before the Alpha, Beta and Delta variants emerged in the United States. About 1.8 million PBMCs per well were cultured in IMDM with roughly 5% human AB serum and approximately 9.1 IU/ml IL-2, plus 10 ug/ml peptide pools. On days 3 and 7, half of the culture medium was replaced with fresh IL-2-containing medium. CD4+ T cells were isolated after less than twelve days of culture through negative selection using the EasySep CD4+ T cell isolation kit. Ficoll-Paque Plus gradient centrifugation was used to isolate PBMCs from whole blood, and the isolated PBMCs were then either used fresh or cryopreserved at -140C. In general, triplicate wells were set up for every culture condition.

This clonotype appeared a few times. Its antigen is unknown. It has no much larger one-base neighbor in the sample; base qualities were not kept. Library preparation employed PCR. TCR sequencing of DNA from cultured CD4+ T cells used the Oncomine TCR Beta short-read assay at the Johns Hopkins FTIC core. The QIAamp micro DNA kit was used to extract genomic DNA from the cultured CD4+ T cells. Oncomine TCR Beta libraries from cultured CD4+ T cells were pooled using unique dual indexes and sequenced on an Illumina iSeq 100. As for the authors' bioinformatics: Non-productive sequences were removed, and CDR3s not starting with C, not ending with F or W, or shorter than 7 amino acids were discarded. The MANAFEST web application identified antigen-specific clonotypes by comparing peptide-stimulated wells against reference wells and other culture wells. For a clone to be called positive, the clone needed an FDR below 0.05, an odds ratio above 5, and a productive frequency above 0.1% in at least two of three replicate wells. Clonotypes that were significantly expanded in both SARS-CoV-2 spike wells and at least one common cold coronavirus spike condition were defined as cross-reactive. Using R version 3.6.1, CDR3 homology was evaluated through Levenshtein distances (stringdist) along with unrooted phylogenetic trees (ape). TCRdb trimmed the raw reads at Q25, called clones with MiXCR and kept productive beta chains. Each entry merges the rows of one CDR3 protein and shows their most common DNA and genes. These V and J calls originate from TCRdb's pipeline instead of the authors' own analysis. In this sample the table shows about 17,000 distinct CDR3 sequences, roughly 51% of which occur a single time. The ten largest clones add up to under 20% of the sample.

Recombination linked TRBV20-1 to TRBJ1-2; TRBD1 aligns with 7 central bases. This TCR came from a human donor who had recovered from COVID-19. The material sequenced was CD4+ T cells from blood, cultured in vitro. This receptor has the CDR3 CSVIPGDRVYGYTF. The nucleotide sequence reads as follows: TGCAGTGTAATACCGGGAGACAGGGTCTATGGCTACACCTTC.